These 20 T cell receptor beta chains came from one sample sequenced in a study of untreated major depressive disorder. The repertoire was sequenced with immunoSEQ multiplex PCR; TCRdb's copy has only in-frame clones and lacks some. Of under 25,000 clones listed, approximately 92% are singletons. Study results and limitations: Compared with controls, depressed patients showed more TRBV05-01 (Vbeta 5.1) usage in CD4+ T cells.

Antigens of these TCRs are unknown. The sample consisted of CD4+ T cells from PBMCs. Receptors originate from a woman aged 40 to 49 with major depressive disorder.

The CDR3: CASRTGGSEKLFF. The CDR3 DNA reads TGCGCCAGCAGGACAGGGGGCAGTGAAAAACTGTTTTTT. This chain links TRBV5-1 with TRBJ1-4; 10 nucleotides match TRBD1. This CDR3 is 13 amino acids long. V shed 5 bases and J 7 bases; nucleotides not matched to a gene: 2. From germline, CDR1 is SGHRS and CDR2 YFSETQ. Based on the CDR3 plus reference TRBV5-1 and TRBJ1-4, the full variable domain is KAGVTQTPRYLIKTRGQQVTLSCSPISGHRSVSWYQQTPGQGLQFLFEYFSETQRNKGNFPGRFSGRQFSNSRSEMNVSTLELGDSALYLCASRTGGSEKLFFGSGTQLSVL.

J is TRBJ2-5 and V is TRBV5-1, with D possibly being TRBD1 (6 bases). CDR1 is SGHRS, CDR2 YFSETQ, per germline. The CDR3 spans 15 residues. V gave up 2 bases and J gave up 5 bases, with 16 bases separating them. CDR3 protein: CASSLETGFGETQYF. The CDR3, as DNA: TGCGCCAGCAGCTTAGAGACAGGTTTCGGGGAGACCCAGTACTTC. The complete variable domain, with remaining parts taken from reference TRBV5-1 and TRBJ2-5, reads KAGVTQTPRYLIKTRGQQVTLSCSPISGHRSVSWYQQTPGQGLQFLFEYFSETQRNKGNFPGRFSGRQFSNSRSEMNVSTLELGDSALYLCASSLETGFGETQYFGPGTRLLVL.

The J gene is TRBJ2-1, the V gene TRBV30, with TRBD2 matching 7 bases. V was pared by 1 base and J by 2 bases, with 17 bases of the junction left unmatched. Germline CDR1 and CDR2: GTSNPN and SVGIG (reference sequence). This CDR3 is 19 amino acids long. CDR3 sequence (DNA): TGTGCCTGGAGTGGGCTCCTAGCGGAGGAACAGTTTGCCTACAATGAGCAGTTCTTC. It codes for CAWSGLLAEEQFAYNEQFF.

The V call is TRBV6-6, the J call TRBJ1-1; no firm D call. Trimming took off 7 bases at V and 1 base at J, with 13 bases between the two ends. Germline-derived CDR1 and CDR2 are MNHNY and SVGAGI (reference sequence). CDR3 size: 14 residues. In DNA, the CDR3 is TGTGCCAGCAACCCCTCGGTGCAGAACACTGAAGCTTTCTTT. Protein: CASNPSVQNTEAFF.

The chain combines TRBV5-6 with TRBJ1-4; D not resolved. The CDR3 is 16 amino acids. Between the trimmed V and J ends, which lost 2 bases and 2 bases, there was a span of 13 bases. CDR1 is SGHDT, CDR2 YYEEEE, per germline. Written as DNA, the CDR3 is TGTGCCAGCAGCTTTAGTTTGGGATCGACTAATGAAAAACTGTTTTTT. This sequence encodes CASSFSLGSTNEKLFF. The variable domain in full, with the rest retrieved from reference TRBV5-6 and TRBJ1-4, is DAGVTQSPTHLIKTRGQQVTLRCSPKSGHDTVSWYQQALGQGPQFIFQYYEEEERQRGNFPDRFSGHQFPNYSSELNVNALLLGDSALYLCASSFSLGSTNEKLFFGSGTQLSVL.

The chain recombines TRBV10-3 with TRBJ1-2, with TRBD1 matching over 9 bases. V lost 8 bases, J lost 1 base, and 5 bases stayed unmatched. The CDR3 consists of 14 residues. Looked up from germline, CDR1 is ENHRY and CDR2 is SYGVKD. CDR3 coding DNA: TGTGCCATCGGGGGGACAGGGATTAACTATGGCTACACCTTC. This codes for CAIGGTGINYGYTF.

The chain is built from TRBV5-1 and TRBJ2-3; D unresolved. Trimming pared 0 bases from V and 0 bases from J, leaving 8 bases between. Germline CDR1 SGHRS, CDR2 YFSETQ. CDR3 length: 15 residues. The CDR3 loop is CASSLDRTSTDTQYF. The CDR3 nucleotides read TGCGCCAGCAGCTTGGACAGAACTAGCACAGATACGCAGTATTTT.

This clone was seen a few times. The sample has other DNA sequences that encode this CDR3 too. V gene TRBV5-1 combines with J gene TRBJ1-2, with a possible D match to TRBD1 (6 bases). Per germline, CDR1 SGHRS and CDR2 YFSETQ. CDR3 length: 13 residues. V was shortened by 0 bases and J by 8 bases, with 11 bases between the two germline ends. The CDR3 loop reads CASSLEQGGGYTF. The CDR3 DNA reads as TGCGCCAGCAGCTTGGAACAGGGTGGCGGCTACACCTTC.

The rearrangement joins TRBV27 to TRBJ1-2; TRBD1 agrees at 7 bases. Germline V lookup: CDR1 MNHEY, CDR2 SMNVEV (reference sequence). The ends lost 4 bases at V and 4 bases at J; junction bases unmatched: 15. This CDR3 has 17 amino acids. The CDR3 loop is CASSSRQGGSPSYGYTF. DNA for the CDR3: TGTGCCAGCAGTTCAAGACAGGGTGGATCCCCTTCCTATGGCTACACCTTC.

The CDR3 reads CASTHRGARTDTQYF. CDR3 DNA sequence: TGCGCCAGCACCCACCGGGGGGCGCGCACAGATACGCAGTATTTT. The V call is TRBV5-1, the J call TRBJ2-3, with D possibly being TRBD2 (7 bases). Per germline, CDR1 SGHRS and CDR2 YFSETQ. The V gene lost 6 bases and the J gene lost 1 base, with 15 bases spanning the gap. This CDR3 has 15 amino acids. The full variable domain, completed using reference TRBV5-1 and TRBJ2-3, is KAGVTQTPRYLIKTRGQQVTLSCSPISGHRSVSWYQQTPGQGLQFLFEYFSETQRNKGNFPGRFSGRQFSNSRSEMNVSTLELGDSALYLCASTHRGARTDTQYFGPGTRLTVL.

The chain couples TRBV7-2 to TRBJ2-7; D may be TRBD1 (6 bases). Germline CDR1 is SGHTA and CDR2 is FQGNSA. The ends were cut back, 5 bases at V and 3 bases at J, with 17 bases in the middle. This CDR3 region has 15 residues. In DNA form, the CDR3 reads TGTGCCAGCAGCCTAACAGGGAAGGGAGACTACGAGCAGTACTTC. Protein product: CASSLTGKGDYEQYF.

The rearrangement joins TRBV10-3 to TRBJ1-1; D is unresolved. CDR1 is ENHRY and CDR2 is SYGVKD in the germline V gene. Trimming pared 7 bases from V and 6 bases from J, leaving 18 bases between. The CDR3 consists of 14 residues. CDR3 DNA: TGTGCCATCAAAAGTAAGGGTTCGGTATCTGAAGCTTTCTTT. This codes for CAIKSKGSVSEAFF.

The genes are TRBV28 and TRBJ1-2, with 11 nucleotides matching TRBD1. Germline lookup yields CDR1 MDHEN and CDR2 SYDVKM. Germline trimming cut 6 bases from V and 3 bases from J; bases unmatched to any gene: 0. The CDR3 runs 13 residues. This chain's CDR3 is CASRGQGDYGYTF. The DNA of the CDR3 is TGTGCCAGCAGGGGACAGGGGGACTATGGCTACACCTTC.

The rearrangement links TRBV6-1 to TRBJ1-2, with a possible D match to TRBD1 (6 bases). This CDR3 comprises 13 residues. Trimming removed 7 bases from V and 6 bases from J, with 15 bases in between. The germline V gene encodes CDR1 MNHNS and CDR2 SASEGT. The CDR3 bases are TGTGCCAGCATCACCCAGGGGAGGGATGGCTACACCTTC. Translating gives CASITQGRDGYTF.

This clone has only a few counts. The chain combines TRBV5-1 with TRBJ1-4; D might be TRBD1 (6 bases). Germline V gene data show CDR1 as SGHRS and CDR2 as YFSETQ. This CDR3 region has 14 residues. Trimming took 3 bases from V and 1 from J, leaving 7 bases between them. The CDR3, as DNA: TGCGCCAGCAGCTCACAGGGAACTAATGAAAAACTGTTTTTT. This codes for CASSSQGTNEKLFF.

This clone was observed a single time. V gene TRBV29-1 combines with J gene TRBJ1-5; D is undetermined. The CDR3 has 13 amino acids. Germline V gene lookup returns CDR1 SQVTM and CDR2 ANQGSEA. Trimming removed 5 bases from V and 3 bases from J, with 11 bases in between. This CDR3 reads CSVTDGPNQPQHF. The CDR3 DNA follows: TGCAGCGTTACGGACGGGCCCAATCAGCCCCAGCATTTT. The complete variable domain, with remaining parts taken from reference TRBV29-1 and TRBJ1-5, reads SAVISQKPSRDICQRGTSLTIQCQVDSQVTMMFWYRQQPGQSLTLIATANQGSEATYESGFVIDKFPISRPNLTFSTLTVSNMSPEDSSIYLCSVTDGPNQPQHFGDGTRLSIL.

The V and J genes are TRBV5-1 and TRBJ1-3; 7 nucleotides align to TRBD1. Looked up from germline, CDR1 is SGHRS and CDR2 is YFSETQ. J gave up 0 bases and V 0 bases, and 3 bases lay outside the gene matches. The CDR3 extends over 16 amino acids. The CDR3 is CASSLVGQLSGNTIYF. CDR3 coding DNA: TGCGCCAGCAGCTTGGTGGGACAGCTCTCTGGAAACACCATATATTTT.

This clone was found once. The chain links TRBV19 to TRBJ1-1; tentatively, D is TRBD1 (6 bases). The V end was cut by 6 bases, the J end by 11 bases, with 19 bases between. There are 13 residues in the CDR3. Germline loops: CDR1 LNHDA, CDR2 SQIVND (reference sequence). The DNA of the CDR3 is TGTGCCAGTAGCAACGATTGGGGGCGCGAGGCTTTCTTT. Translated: CASSNDWGREAFF.

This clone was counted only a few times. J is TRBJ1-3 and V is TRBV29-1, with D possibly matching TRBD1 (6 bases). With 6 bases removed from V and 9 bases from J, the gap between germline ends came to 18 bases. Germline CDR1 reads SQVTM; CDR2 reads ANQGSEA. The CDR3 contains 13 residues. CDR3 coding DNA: TGCAGCGTCCTAATTTTACAGGGAGGCACCATATATTTT. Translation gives CSVLILQGGTIYF.

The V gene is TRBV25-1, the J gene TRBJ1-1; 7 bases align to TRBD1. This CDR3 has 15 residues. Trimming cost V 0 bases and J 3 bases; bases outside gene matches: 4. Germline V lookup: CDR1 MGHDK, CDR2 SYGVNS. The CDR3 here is CASSEYGTAYTEAFF. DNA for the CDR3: TGTGCCAGCAGTGAATATGGGACAGCCTACACTGAAGCTTTCTTT.